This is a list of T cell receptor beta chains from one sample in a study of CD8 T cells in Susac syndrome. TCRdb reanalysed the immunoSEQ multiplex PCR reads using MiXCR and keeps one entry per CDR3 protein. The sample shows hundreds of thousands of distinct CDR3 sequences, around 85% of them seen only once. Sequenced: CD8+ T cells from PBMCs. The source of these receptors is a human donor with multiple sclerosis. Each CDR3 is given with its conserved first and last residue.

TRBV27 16 CASSLGVSGRGYEQYF
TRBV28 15 CASSFRLTGDNEQFF
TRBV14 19 CASSQDQGTVRGGGDTQYF
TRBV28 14 CASRREGSYNEQFF
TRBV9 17 CASSVEVYGEANYGYTF
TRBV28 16 CASTISGTVNTGELFF
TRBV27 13 CASSSEGVTEAFF
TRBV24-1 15 CATSERTSFGNEQFF
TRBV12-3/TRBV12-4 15 CASSPPGQHNQPQHF
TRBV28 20 CASSLLSLGLAGEQTYEQYF
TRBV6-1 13 CASREPPNTEAFF
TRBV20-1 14 CSARAVGRGNEQFF
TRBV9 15 CASSVSGASNTEASF
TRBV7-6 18 CASSLAGWVDGSNQPQHF
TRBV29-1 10 CSVVANEQFF
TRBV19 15 CASSVGQGLGTEAFF
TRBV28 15 CASRAGGATNYEQYF